Below, one T cell receptor (beta chain) is given with its context. Its antigen is unknown. The data originate from a study of cytomegalovirus exposure and HLA in healthy donors. As for the study in general: Prior work identified some 120 million unique TCR beta sequences in 190 million or so T cells. Overall study findings and caveats: In an earlier analysis, about 87% or about 30%: the productive usage of most TCR beta V segments. High specificity and sensitivity for cytomegalovirus status were reported for the classifier.

CDR1 is MNHEY and CDR2 is SMNVEV in the germline V gene (reference sequence). Trimming left V 6 bases short and J 0 bases short, with 20 bases between. The CDR3 covers 17 residues. PCR was performed using 60 Vbeta and 13 Jbeta primers. Study processing details: Counted up in a later analysis, unique TCR beta chains came to 65 million to 100 million, with roughly 11 million shared. The data were produced by immunoSEQ multiplex PCR, yet TCRdb's version contains in-frame clones alone and is incomplete. V and J calls and clone size follow that table, whereas D and trimming were derived from the DNA. Of about 100,000 clones detected, roughly four fifths appear once; the ten largest clones hold 13% to 15%.

The sample taken for sequencing was PBMCs. This receptor was obtained from a male donor in good health and CMV-seropositive. The chain uses TRBV27 and TRBJ1-2; D not certain. The CDR3 nucleotides read TGTGCCAGCAGCACAGTAAGGCAGGTCGAGTCTAACTATGGCTACACCTTC. Residues: CASSTVRQVESNYGYTF.